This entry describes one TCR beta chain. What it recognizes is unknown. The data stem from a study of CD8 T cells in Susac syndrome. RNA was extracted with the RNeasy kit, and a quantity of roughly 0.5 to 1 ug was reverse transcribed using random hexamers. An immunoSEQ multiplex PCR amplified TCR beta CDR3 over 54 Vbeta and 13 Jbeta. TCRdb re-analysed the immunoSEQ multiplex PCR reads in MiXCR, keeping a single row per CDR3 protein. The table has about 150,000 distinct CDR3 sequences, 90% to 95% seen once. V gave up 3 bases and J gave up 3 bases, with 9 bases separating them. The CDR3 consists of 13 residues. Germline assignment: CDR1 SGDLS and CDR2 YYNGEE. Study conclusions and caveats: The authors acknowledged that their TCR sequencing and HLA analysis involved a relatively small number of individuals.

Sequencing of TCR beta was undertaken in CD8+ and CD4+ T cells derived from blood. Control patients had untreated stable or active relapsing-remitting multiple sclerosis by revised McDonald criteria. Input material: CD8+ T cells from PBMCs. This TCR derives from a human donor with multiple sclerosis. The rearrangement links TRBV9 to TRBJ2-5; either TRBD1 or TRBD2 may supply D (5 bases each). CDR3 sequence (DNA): TGTGCCAGCAGCGGGGGGACCAAAGAGACCCAGTACTTC. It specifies CASSGGTKETQYF.